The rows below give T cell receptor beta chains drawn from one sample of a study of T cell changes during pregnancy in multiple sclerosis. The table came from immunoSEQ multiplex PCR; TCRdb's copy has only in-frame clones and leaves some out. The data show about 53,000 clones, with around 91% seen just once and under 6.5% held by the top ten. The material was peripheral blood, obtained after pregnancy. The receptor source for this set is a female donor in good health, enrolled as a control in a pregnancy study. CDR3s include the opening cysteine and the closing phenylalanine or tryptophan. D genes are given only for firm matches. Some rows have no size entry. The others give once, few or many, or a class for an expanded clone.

CDR3: CASEGQGAVGEQYF
DNA: TGTGCCAGCGAGGGACAGGGGGCTGTCGGCGAGCAGTACTTC
V: TRBV5-4
J: TRBJ2-7
size: few
D: TRBD1

CDR3: CASSYYGTKEKLFF
DNA: TGTGCCAGCTCATATTACGGGACAAAGGAAAAACTGTTTTTT
V: TRBV18
J: TRBJ1-4
size: -
D: -

CDR3: CASSQDGALAGEQFF
DNA: TGTGCCAGCAGCCAAGACGGAGCGCTTGCGGGTGAGCAGTTCTTC
V: TRBV4-2
J: TRBJ2-1
size: -
D: -

CDR3: CASSMGTSGNTIYF
DNA: TGTGCCAGTAGTATGGGCACCTCTGGAAACACCATATATTTT
V: TRBV19
J: TRBJ1-3
size: -
D: -

CDR3: CSASARGLKEQYF
DNA: TGCAGCGCCTCAGCGAGGGGGCTAAAGGAGCAGTACTTC
V: TRBV29-1
J: TRBJ2-7
size: -
D: TRBD1

CDR3: CASSFGLAAFPYNEQFF
DNA: TGTGCCAGTAGTTTTGGGCTAGCGGCCTTTCCCTACAATGAGCAGTTCTTC
V: TRBV19
J: TRBJ2-1
size: -
D: TRBD2

CDR3: CAWKSSTLGGYTF
DNA: TGTGCCTGGAAATCTTCGACTCTTGGAGGCTACACCTTC
V: TRBV30
J: TRBJ1-2
size: once
D: -

CDR3: CASSLSAGLGGYTF
DNA: TGTGCCAGCAGTTTATCCGCAGGGCTGGGGGGCTACACCTTC
V: TRBV28
J: TRBJ1-2
size: -
D: -

CDR3: CASRVSSGRDETQYF
DNA: TGCGCCAGCAGGGTCTCTAGCGGGAGAGACGAGACCCAGTACTTC
V: TRBV10-2
J: TRBJ2-5
size: -
D: TRBD2

CDR3: CASSQETRGKERRVNEKLFF
DNA: TGTGCCAGCAGCCAAGAAACCAGGGGGAAGGAAAGACGAGTCAATGAAAAACTGTTTTTT
V: TRBV4-2
J: TRBJ1-4
size: -
D: TRBD1

CDR3: CASSPGTAYTGELFF
DNA: TGTGCCAGCAGCCCCGGGACAGCTTACACCGGGGAGCTGTTTTTT
V: TRBV9
J: TRBJ2-2
size: -
D: TRBD1

CDR3: CASSLVVATGNSPLHF
DNA: TGTGCCAGCAGCTTGGTCGTTGCGACAGGGAATTCACCCCTCCACTTT
V: TRBV5-6
J: TRBJ1-6
size: -
D: TRBD1

CDR3: CASSQDPGREKLFF
DNA: TGCGCCAGCAGCCAAGATCCCGGTCGGGAAAAACTGTTTTTT
V: TRBV4-3
J: TRBJ1-4
size: -
D: -

CDR3: CASSPEVRGGPSYEQYF
DNA: TGTGCCAGCAGCCCCGAGGTGCGCGGGGGGCCCTCCTACGAGCAGTACTTC
V: TRBV9
J: TRBJ2-7
size: once
D: TRBD2

CDR3: CASSLKGREAYNEQFF
DNA: TGTGCCAGCAGCTTGAAGGGCCGGGAGGCTTACAATGAGCAGTTCTTC
V: TRBV5-6
J: TRBJ2-1
size: -
D: TRBD2